This TCR beta chain was profiled in a study of spatial heterogeneity in lung cancer. At the level of the study: Beta-chain sequences were consistently detected more often than alpha-chain sequences.

TCR cDNA molecules each had a unique molecular identifier. TCRdb used MiXCR to reprocess the 5' RACE reads, holding one entry per CDR3 protein. Here the sample spans 65,000 to 85,000 distinct CDR3 sequences, under 25% being singletons. This clonotype was seen only a few times. CDR3 length: 17 amino acids. In germline, CDR1 is MNHEY, CDR2 SMNVEV (reference sequence). V was pared by 6 bases and J by 2 bases, with 20 bases between. Time point denoted: sample taken at primary tumor resection. Material for sequencing was whole RNA from tumor, nontumor lung or frozen PBMC, left unsorted. This clonotype was obtained from a male donor with early-stage non-small cell lung cancer. The chain employs TRBV27 and TRBJ1-5; TRBD1 might be the D (6 bases). Sequenced here: PBMCs, sampled at surgery. CDR3 coding DNA: TGTGCCAGCAGCCCCCAGGGGAGGGCGGGGGGCAATCAGCCCCAGCATTTT. Translating it yields CASSPQGRAGGNQPQHF.